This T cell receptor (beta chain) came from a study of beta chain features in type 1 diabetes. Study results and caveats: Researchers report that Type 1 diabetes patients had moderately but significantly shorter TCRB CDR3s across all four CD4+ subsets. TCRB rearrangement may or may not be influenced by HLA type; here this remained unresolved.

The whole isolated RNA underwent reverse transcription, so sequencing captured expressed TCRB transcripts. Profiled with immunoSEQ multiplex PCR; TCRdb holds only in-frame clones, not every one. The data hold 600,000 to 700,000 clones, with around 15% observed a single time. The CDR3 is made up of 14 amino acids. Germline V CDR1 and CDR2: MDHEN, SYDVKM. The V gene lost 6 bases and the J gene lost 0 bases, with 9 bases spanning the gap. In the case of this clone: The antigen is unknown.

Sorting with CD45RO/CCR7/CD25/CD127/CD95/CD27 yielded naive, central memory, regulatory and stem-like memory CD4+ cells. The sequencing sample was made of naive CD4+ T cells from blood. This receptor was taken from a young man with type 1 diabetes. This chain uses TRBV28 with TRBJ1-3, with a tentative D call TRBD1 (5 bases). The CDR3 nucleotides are TGTGCCAGCAGCCTCGACAGCTCTGGAAACACCATATATTTT. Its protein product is CASSLDSSGNTIYF.